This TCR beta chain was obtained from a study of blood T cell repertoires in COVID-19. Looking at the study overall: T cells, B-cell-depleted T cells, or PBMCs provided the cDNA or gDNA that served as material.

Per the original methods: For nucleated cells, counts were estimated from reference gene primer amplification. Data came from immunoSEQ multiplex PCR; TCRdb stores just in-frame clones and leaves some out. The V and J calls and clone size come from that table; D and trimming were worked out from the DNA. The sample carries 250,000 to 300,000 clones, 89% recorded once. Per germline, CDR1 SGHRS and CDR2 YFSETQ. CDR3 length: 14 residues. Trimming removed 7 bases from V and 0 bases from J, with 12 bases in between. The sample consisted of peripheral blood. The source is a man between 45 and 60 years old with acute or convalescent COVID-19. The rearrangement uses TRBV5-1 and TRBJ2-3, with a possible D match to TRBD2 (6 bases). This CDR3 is CASATGTSTDTQYF. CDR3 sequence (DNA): TGCGCCAGCGCAACCGGGACTAGCACAGATACGCAGTATTTT.